The TCR beta chain described here comes from a study of T cells in tuberculosis. Study in general: Sequenced TCRs come from CD1B-GMM tetramer-binding T cells. In South Africa, adults with active tuberculosis were compared with IGRA-negative and latently infected IGRA-positive adolescents. Whole-study results and caveats: A GMM-specific repertoire classifier reached about 89% accuracy, AUROC about 0.9.

Time point of the sample: new active TB diagnosis, blood taken before or within 7 days of starting treatment. Trimming removed 0 bases from V and 0 bases from J; junction bases left unmatched: 7. From germline, CDR1 is SGHRS and CDR2 YFSETQ. This CDR3 is built from 17 residues. Repertoires were generated with immunoSEQ multiplex PCR, while TCRdb's copy carries only in-frame clones and drops some. The table includes about 37,000 clones, roughly 90% detected once. Concerning this clone: Its antigen is unidentified.

The source material was PBMCs, sampled at tuberculosis diagnosis. The origin of this receptor is an adult with tuberculosis. This chain links TRBV5-1 with TRBJ2-3; 7 nucleotides agree with TRBD2. CDR3 DNA sequence: TGCGCCAGCAGCTTGGCCTCGCAGGGAGGGAGCACAGATACGCAGTATTTT. Amino acids: CASSLASQGGSTDTQYF.